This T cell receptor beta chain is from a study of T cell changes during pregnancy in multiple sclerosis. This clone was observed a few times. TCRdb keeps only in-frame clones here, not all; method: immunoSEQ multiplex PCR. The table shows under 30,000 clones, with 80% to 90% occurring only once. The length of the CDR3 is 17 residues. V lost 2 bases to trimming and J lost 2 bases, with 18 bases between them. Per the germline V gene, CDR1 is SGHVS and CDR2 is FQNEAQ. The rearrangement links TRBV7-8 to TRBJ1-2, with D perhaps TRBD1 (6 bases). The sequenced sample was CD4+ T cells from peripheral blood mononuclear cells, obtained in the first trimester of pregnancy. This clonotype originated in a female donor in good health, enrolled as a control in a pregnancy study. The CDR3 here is CASSLSRQALTNYGYTF. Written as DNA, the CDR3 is TGTGCCAGCAGCTTAAGCCGACAGGCCCTTACAAACTATGGCTACACCTTC.